These 15 T cell receptor beta chains were all obtained from the same sample, sequenced in a study of blood T cells in healthy people across ages. Primed by a sample-barcoded 5' primer and a J-beta primer mix, a second PCR proceeded for 7 to 11 cycles. TCRdb fed the 5' RACE reads into MiXCR, producing one record per CDR3 protein. The profile shows roughly 2 million distinct CDR3 sequences, around half of them singletons. The sample consisted of blood. Receptors originate from a woman aged 40 to 50 in good health.

The chain has TRBV20-1 and TRBJ1-5; D is perhaps TRBD1 (5 bases). This CDR3 has 14 amino acids. Trimming pared 3 bases from V and 4 bases from J, leaving 13 bases between. Germline CDR1 reads DFQATT; CDR2 reads SNEGSKA (reference sequence). This chain's CDR3 is CSARRGQGNQPQHF. The CDR3, as DNA: TGCAGTGCTAGGAGGGGCCAGGGTAATCAGCCCCAGCATTTT.

V usage is TRBV27 and J usage is TRBJ1-6; D not resolved. Trimming pared 7 bases from V and 7 bases from J, leaving 2 bases between. Germline V lookup: CDR1 MNHEY, CDR2 SMNVEV (reference sequence). The CDR3 is 10 residues long. The CDR3: CASKNSPLHF. DNA for the CDR3: TGTGCCAGCAAAAATTCACCCCTCCACTTT.

The chain has TRBV23-1 and TRBJ2-6, with TRBD2 as a possible D gene (5 bases). TRBV23-1 is sorted into the ORF group, with uncertain function. CDR3 size: 18 residues. V shed 7 bases and J shed 5 bases, with 24 bases lying between them. Here the CDR3 DNA reads TGCGCCAGCAACGATCCGCGGGTGGCGGGCCAACGGGCCAACGTCCTGACTTTC. It yields the protein CASNDPRVAGQRANVLTF.

The J gene is TRBJ2-3, the V gene TRBV27, with 7 bases that match TRBD1. The germline gives CDR1 MNHEY, CDR2 SMNVEV (reference sequence). The length of the CDR3 is 13 residues. V shed 4 bases and J 5 bases; nucleotides not matched to a gene: 3. In DNA form, the CDR3 reads TGTGCCAGCAGTTCACAGGGGAAAGATACGCAGTATTTT. Its translation is CASSSQGKDTQYF.

The chain joins TRBV7-2 to TRBJ2-7; possibly TRBD2 for D (7 bases). V lost 10 bases, J lost 1 base, and 11 bases lay in between. CDR3 length: 12 residues. CDR1 and CDR2 from the germline V gene are SGHTA and FQGNSA. The CDR3 reads CAIEGGSYEQYF. In DNA form, the CDR3 reads TGTGCCATCGAGGGGGGGTCCTACGAGCAGTACTTC.

V gene TRBV7-2 combines with J gene TRBJ2-1, with a tentative D call TRBD1 (5 bases). Trimming took 5 bases from V and 0 from J, leaving 20 bases between them. The germline V gene has CDR1 SGHTA and CDR2 FQGNSA. CDR3 length: 18 amino acids. The DNA for the CDR3 is TGTGCCAGCAGCCCTTCTAGGGTGACAGCTAGCTCCTACAATGAGCAGTTCTTC. Residues: CASSPSRVTASSYNEQFF.

The genes are TRBV6-1 and TRBJ2-6; D remains ambiguous. CDR1 is MNHNS and CDR2 is SASEGT in the germline V gene. V lost 4 bases and J lost 1, with 8 bases in between. There are 15 residues in the CDR3. CDR3 amino acids: CASSARKSGANVLTF. The CDR3 nucleotides are TGTGCCAGCAGTGCACGCAAATCTGGGGCCAACGTCCTGACTTTC.

The rearrangement links TRBV18 to TRBJ1-4; no reliable D call. The germline V gene encodes CDR1 KGHSH and CDR2 LQKENI. V shed 4 bases and J shed 7 bases, with 13 bases lying between them. CDR3 length equals 14 residues. CDR3 in amino acids: CASSRTWEGEKLFF. DNA for the CDR3: TGTGCCAGCTCACGGACTTGGGAGGGTGAAAAACTGTTTTTT.

This rearrangement joins TRBV20-1 to TRBJ2-7; no definite D call. This CDR3 is built from 12 residues. Per the germline V gene, CDR1 is DFQATT and CDR2 is SNEGSKA (reference sequence). Trimming left V 2 bases short and J 2 bases short, with 7 bases between. The CDR3 sequence is CSARLMTYEQYF. The CDR3, as DNA: TGCAGTGCTAGATTGATGACCTACGAGCAGTACTTC.

The gene calls are TRBV6-1 and TRBJ2-7; the match to TRBD2 covers 8 bases. The trim removed 4 bases at V and 3 bases at J, leaving 11 bases unmatched. Germline V lookup: CDR1 MNHNS, CDR2 SASEGT. The CDR3 extends over 16 amino acids. The CDR3 DNA follows: TGTGCCAGCAGTGGCGTAGCGGGGATTGGGTACTACGAGCAGTACTTC. Protein product: CASSGVAGIGYYEQYF.

This chain links TRBV21-1 with TRBJ2-3. TRBV21-1 is a documented pseudogene. The CDR3 is 16 amino acids. CDR3 region: CASSKAASSYTDTQYF. The CDR3 nucleotides read TGTGCCAGCAGCAAAGCGGCATCTTCCTACACAGATACGCAGTATTTT.

The rearrangement links TRBV29-1 to TRBJ1-5; perhaps TRBD1 as D (5 bases). This CDR3 has 13 residues. Germline V CDR1 and CDR2: SQVTM, ANQGSEA. V dropped 6 bases and J dropped 2 bases, with 11 bases sitting between them. This CDR3 is CSVQGGGNQPQHF. CDR3 DNA: TGCAGCGTGCAGGGTGGTGGCAATCAGCCCCAGCATTTT.

This clonotype has a handful of counts. This chain connects TRBV29-1 to TRBJ2-4; 9 bases fit TRBD1. The CDR3 totals 11 residues. CDR1 and CDR2 (germline): SQVTM, ANQGSEA. The J segment lost 9 bases and the V segment lost 6 bases, leaving 3 bases of the junction unmatched. CDR3 in amino acids: CSVGQGTIQYF. The CDR3 region has the DNA TGCAGCGTGGGACAGGGAACCATTCAGTACTTC. The variable domain in full, with the rest retrieved from reference TRBV29-1 and TRBJ2-4, is SAVISQKPSRDICQRGTSLTIQCQVDSQVTMMFWYRQQPGQSLTLIATANQGSEATYESGFVIDKFPISRPNLTFSTLTVSNMSPEDSSIYLCSVGQGTIQYFGAGTRLSVL.

The chain links TRBV9 to TRBJ1-6; 9 bases line up with TRBD1. CDR1 SGDLS and CDR2 YYNGEE come from the germline V gene. Germline trimming cut 3 bases from V and 7 bases from J; bases unmatched to any gene: 8. The CDR3 has 16 residues. The CDR3 region has the DNA TGTGCCAGCAGCGGTGGACAGGGGAATGGGAATTCACCCCTCCACTTT. Its protein is CASSGGQGNGNSPLHF.

V and J are TRBV6-5 and TRBJ2-3, with no clear D. The CDR3 loop spans 15 amino acids. Germline V gene data show CDR1 as MNHEY and CDR2 as SVGAGI. V lost 0 bases and J lost 3, with 10 bases in between. The CDR3 DNA reads TGTGCCAGCAGTTACTCGAACTTTGGGACAGATACGCAGTATTTT. Residues: CASSYSNFGTDTQYF.